A single sample is the source of the 15 T cell receptor beta chains below, sequenced in a study of radiotherapy plus CTLA-4 blockade in lung cancer. Clones were sequenced by immunoSEQ multiplex PCR, and TCRdb holds only the in-frame ones, with some missing. Counted here are about 53,000 clones, around four fifths occurring once; the ten biggest clones make up 4% to 5.5%. Sequences were derived from peripheral blood, sampled from a patient treated with radiotherapy plus ipilimumab. The receptor source for this set is a human donor with non-small cell lung cancer whose response to radiotherapy plus ipilimumab could not be evaluated.

This clone was found once. The genes are TRBV28 and TRBJ1-5, with a tentative D call TRBD1 (5 bases). This CDR3 contains 14 residues. Germline V gene lookup returns CDR1 MDHEN and CDR2 SYDVKM. Trimming stripped 3 bases from V and 5 bases from J, with 11 bases between. This CDR3 is CASSFGRAYQPQHF. The DNA for the CDR3 is TGTGCCAGCAGTTTCGGCAGGGCATATCAGCCCCAGCATTTT.

This rearrangement joins TRBV11-3 to TRBJ2-2; TRBD2 aligns across 11 bases. The CDR3 is made up of 14 amino acids. Germline loops: CDR1 SGHNT, CDR2 YENEEA. V trimming: 6 bases; J trimming: 9 bases; junction bases outside the gene matches: 6. As DNA, the CDR3 is TGTGCCAGCAGGGATACTAGCGGGAGTAGGGAGCTGTTTTTT. Translation: CASRDTSGSRELFF.

This clone has a single count. The gene calls are TRBV28 and TRBJ2-7; 9 positions agree with TRBD1. The CDR3 length is 16 residues. CDR1 MDHEN and CDR2 SYDVKM come from the germline V gene. Losses at the gene ends were 6 bases for V and 2 bases for J; bases not matched to a gene: 11. In nucleotides, the CDR3 is TGTGCCAGCAGAAGCGCCCCCGGGACAGGGACCTACGAGCAGTACTTC. Translating it yields CASRSAPGTGTYEQYF.

V is TRBV5-1 and J is TRBJ1-1; D remains ambiguous. There are 14 residues in the CDR3. Germline V gene sequence: CDR1 SGHRS, CDR2 YFSETQ. Trimming pared 4 bases from V and 8 bases from J, leaving 18 bases between. The CDR3 loop is CASSARPGEREAFF. The CDR3 DNA is TGCGCCAGCAGCGCGAGACCCGGAGAGAGGGAAGCTTTCTTT.

This chain uses TRBV19 with TRBJ1-1; TRBD1 might be the D (5 bases). Germline V lookup: CDR1 LNHDA, CDR2 SQIVND (reference sequence). V lost 4 bases to trimming and J lost 4 bases, with 13 bases between them. The CDR3 has 14 amino acids. CDR3 in DNA: TGTGCCAGTAGTAACTTTCCCGACAGCACTGAAGCTTTCTTT. It translates to CASSNFPDSTEAFF.

V usage is TRBV7-3 and J usage is TRBJ2-4; 11 positions match TRBD2. The length of the CDR3 is 16 residues. Germline V gene sequence: CDR1 SGHTA, CDR2 FQGTGA. J was trimmed by 8 bases and V by 5 bases; bases with no gene match: 11. CDR3 region: CASSRGLAVGGDIQYF. CDR3 bases: TGTGCCAGCAGCCGGGGACTAGCGGTAGGAGGGGACATTCAGTACTTC.

The rearrangement uses TRBV4-3 and TRBJ1-4; D unclear. V was pared by 1 base and J by 7 bases, with 7 bases between. The CDR3 contains 13 residues. Germline V gene data show CDR1 as LGHNA and CDR2 as YSLEER. The CDR3 DNA reads TGCGCCAGCAGCCAAGGCGCTGGTGAAAAACTGTTTTTT. It codes for CASSQGAGEKLFF.

V and J are TRBV4-3 and TRBJ1-2; 7 bases match TRBD1. Germline V gene sequence: CDR1 LGHNA, CDR2 YSLEER. The CDR3 has 15 amino acids. Germline trimming cut 2 bases from V and 8 bases from J; bases unmatched to any gene: 11. Here the CDR3 reads CASSQISQGIRGYTF. In DNA, the CDR3 is TGCGCCAGCAGCCAAATCTCACAGGGGATCAGAGGCTACACCTTC.

This chain links TRBV27 with TRBJ2-7; 16 nucleotides line up with TRBD2. The CDR3 has 20 amino acids. The trim removed 2 bases at V and 0 bases at J, leaving 10 bases unmatched. Germline loops: CDR1 MNHEY, CDR2 SMNVEV (reference sequence). CDR3 amino acids: CASSLAAGTSGRASSYEQYF. The CDR3, as DNA: TGTGCCAGCAGTTTAGCCGCCGGGACTAGCGGGAGGGCGAGCTCCTACGAGCAGTACTTC.

The chain couples TRBV10-3 to TRBJ2-1; 8 nucleotides line up with TRBD2. J gave up 7 bases and V 3 bases, and 8 bases lay outside the gene matches. The CDR3 loop spans 15 amino acids. Germline loops: CDR1 ENHRY, CDR2 SYGVKD. This CDR3 is CAISDGSGRGNEQFF. As DNA, the CDR3 is TGTGCCATCAGTGACGGCAGCGGGAGAGGGAATGAGCAGTTCTTC.

The chain combines TRBV30 with TRBJ1-3; no firm D call. The CDR3 loop spans 14 amino acids. Looked up from germline, CDR1 is GTSNPN and CDR2 is SVGIG (reference sequence). The V end was cut by 1 base, the J end by 0 bases, with 7 bases between. The CDR3 region is CAWSGEISGNTIYF. Written as DNA, the CDR3 is TGTGCCTGGAGTGGAGAGATCTCTGGAAACACCATATATTTT.

This clone was detected only once. The chain combines TRBV4-3 with TRBJ1-2; 8 bases fit TRBD1. CDR1 is LGHNA, CDR2 YSLEER, per germline. The CDR3 is 17 residues long. V dropped 1 base and J dropped 3; count of bases not matched to a gene: 10. The CDR3, as DNA: TGCGCCAGCAGCCAAGCCTTAGACAGGGGAGTTGACTATGGCTACACCTTC. Amino acids: CASSQALDRGVDYGYTF.

The V call is TRBV28, the J call TRBJ1-5, with D perhaps matching TRBD1 (6 bases). Trimming left V 6 bases short and J 3 bases short, with 21 bases between. Germline values: CDR1 MDHEN, CDR2 SYDVKM. The CDR3 covers 17 residues. The CDR3 nucleotides are TGTGCCAGCAGCCCCCTCGCCAAGGGGGATGCCAATCAGCCCCAGCATTTT. The encoded protein is CASSPLAKGDANQPQHF.

The V call is TRBV7-9, the J call TRBJ2-5; 9 positions match TRBD1. Germline CDR1 is SEHNR and CDR2 is FQNEAQ (reference sequence). Unmatched junction bases numbered 6, after V lost 5 bases and J lost 5 bases. CDR3 length equals 14 residues. CDR3: CASSPRDRAETQYF. The DNA for the CDR3 is TGTGCCAGCAGCCCCCGGGACAGGGCCGAGACCCAGTACTTC.

The rearrangement joins TRBV2 to TRBJ1-5; no definite D call. The CDR3 spans 18 residues. CDR1 is SNHLY, CDR2 FYNNEI, per germline. V lost 0 bases to trimming and J lost 2 bases, with 17 bases between them. The CDR3 nucleotides read TGTGCCAGCAGTGAAGCTAGCCCGGGAAACATTGGCAATCAGCCCCAGCATTTT. It specifies CASSEASPGNIGNQPQHF.